The 9 T cell receptor beta chains in this list originate from one sample, sequenced in a study of blood T cell repertoires in COVID-19. The assay was immunoSEQ multiplex PCR, and TCRdb's table has in-frame clones only and misses some. The sample shows some 83,000 clones, over 80% of them seen only once. Sequenced material: peripheral blood. These receptors were obtained from a man in his fifties or sixties with active or convalescent COVID-19.

The rearrangement uses TRBV7-2 and TRBJ2-3; 15 bases are shared with TRBD2. The CDR3 contains 18 residues. Trimming removed 5 bases from V and 5 bases from J; junction bases left unmatched: 11. Germline CDR1 SGHTA, CDR2 FQGNSA. The DNA for the CDR3 is TGTGCCAGCAGCCCTCAACCGGGACTAGCGGGGGGCAGAGATACGCAGTATTTT. Translating gives CASSPQPGLAGGRDTQYF.

Only one count was recorded for this clone. The chain has TRBV6-5 and TRBJ1-2; possibly TRBD1 for D (6 bases). The CDR3 spans 16 residues. The germline gives CDR1 MNHEY, CDR2 SVGAGI. V gave up 0 bases and J gave up 6 bases, with 17 bases separating them. The CDR3 region is CASSYSAAGTIDGYTF. CDR3 coding DNA: TGTGCCAGCAGTTACTCGGCGGCCGGGACAATAGATGGCTACACCTTC.

The chain is built from TRBV29-1 and TRBJ2-7; 7 nucleotides line up with TRBD2. The CDR3 runs 13 residues. Germline CDR1 SQVTM, CDR2 ANQGSEA. The J segment lost 2 bases and the V segment lost 8 bases, leaving 9 bases of the junction unmatched. Here the CDR3 DNA reads TGCAGCCTTCCCGGGGGGTCCCCCTACGAGCAGTACTTC. This sequence encodes CSLPGGSPYEQYF.

The genes are TRBV12-3 or TRBV12-4 and TRBJ1-5; no clear D. This CDR3 is 12 amino acids long. The V gene lost 7 bases and the J gene lost 4 bases, with 8 bases spanning the gap. Here the CDR3 DNA reads TGTGCCAGCACCGGGATTAATCAGCCCCAGCATTTT. Protein product: CASTGINQPQHF.

This clone appeared a few times. This chain uses TRBV6-6 with TRBJ2-3, with TRBD2 identical over 9 bases. Germline assignment: CDR1 MNHNY and CDR2 SVGAGI (reference sequence). Losses at the gene ends were 6 bases for V and 2 bases for J; bases not matched to a gene: 6. The CDR3 length is 15 residues. CDR3 amino acids: CASSPSGGPTDTQYF. CDR3 DNA: TGTGCCAGCAGCCCCAGCGGGGGGCCCACAGATACGCAGTATTTT.

The rearrangement links TRBV29-1 to TRBJ1-4, with TRBD1 matching over 7 bases. This CDR3 has 14 amino acids. CDR1 is SQVTM and CDR2 is ANQGSEA in the germline V gene. Unmatched junction bases numbered 7, after V lost 6 bases and J lost 3 bases. CDR3 sequence (DNA): TGCAGCGTCGGGACCGGGACAGCTAATGAAAAACTGTTTTTT. The encoded protein is CSVGTGTANEKLFF.

The V call is TRBV5-6, the J call TRBJ2-1; maybe TRBD1 (6 bases). This CDR3 is built from 16 residues. V was pared by 4 bases and J by 2 bases, with 16 bases between. CDR1 and CDR2 (germline): SGHDT, YYEEEE. The CDR3 DNA reads as TGTGCCAGCAGCCCGCTAGGGGGATCAACCTACAATGAGCAGTTCTTC. Amino acids: CASSPLGGSTYNEQFF.

For the CDR3, the DNA is TGCGCCACCAGGGGGGAGGAGGGAGGGATCCCCCAGCATTTT. It is translated as CATRGEEGGIPQHF. The V gene is TRBV10-1, the J gene TRBJ1-5; TRBD1 matches at 7 bases. J gave up 10 bases and V 10 bases, and 16 bases lay outside the gene matches. CDR3 length: 14 amino acids. Germline CDR1 reads WNHNN; CDR2 reads SYGVQD (reference sequence).

This clone was seen only once. The CDR3 bases are TGTGCCAGCAGCTTGGTGAGCGGGGGAATCTCCTACGAGCAGTACTTC. Protein: CASSLVSGGISYEQYF. The chain recombines TRBV7-2 with TRBJ2-7, with 8 bases aligning to TRBD2. CDR3 size: 16 residues. Germline V gene sequence: CDR1 SGHTA, CDR2 FQGNSA. V dropped 3 bases and J dropped 0; count of bases not matched to a gene: 7.